What follows describes a single T cell receptor beta chain. Germline V gives CDR1 MNHEY, CDR2 SVGEGT. This CDR3 has 15 residues. The V end lost 6 bases, the J end lost 3 bases, and 18 bases lay between the germline ends. This entry comes from a study of control samples from healthy donors and cancer patients. Produced via immunoSEQ multiplex PCR; TCRdb's table is partial and in-frame only. This sample has 75,000 to 100,000 clones; more than 75% occur once, and the top ten carry 1.5% to 2.5%. The chain couples TRBV6-2 or TRBV6-3 to TRBJ2-7, with D possibly TRBD2 on 5 matching bases. The specimen sequenced was blood. The receptor's source is a man aged 55 to 70 in good health. The CDR3 coding sequence is TGTGCCAGCAGCCGTACTAGTCGTATTATCTACGAGCAGTACTTC. Its translation is CASSRTSRIIYEQYF.